The T cell receptor (beta chain) described here comes from a study of breast tumors, draining lymph nodes, adjacent tissues. MiXCR, run by TCRdb on the multiplex PCR reads, gives a single entry per CDR3 protein. The sample lists 45,000 to 60,000 distinct CDR3 sequences; 23% were seen once. This clonotype was seen many times. The origin of this receptor is a female donor with breast cancer. Some clones in this sample may be carry-over from other donors' samples. The sequencing input was breast tumor tissue.

The CDR3 DNA follows: TGTGCCAGCAGTTTATCCACTCAATGGGAGGAGCCCCAGCATTTT. Its translation: CASSLSTQWEEPQHF. V usage is TRBV12-3 or TRBV12-4 and J usage is TRBJ1-5; D is unclear. The length of the CDR3 is 15 residues. Trimming removed 2 bases at V and 8 bases at J, with 16 bases between.